This T cell receptor beta chain appears in the sequencing data of a study of metastatic and nonmetastatic thyroid tumors. The CDR3 spans 16 residues. Germline V gene sequence: CDR1 MNHNS, CDR2 SASEGT. With 5 bases clipped from V and 7 bases from J, the junction kept 13 bases outside the gene matches. Worth noting for this clone: Its specificity is unknown.

Study-level points and caveats: It was reportedly found that TCR beta diversity was significantly higher in malignant thyroid tumors than in benign nodules, a difference seen in both blood and tumor samples.

TCRdb reprocessed the PCR reads using MiXCR. The sample lists about 30,000 clones, 3.5% to 5% occurring once. The entire patient cohort was treatment-naive prior to thyroid surgery. The rearrangement joins TRBV6-1 to TRBJ2-1; 8 bases are a match to TRBD2. The sequence derives from a female donor with papillary thyroid cancer or a benign thyroid nodule (not recorded which). Some clones in this sample may be carry-over from other donors' samples. The sample comprised blood. DNA of the CDR3: TGTGCCAGCAGTAGGAAGCGGGGGTGGATGAGGAATGAGCAGTTCTTC. It translates to CASSRKRGWMRNEQFF.